This TCR beta chain was sequenced in a study of response to subunit inactivated influenza vaccine. Findings of the study overall: Every seasonal influenza vaccination brings in few new T cells, the authors suggested.

TCRdb re-analysed the RT-PCR reads in MiXCR, keeping a single row per CDR3 protein. The table shows approximately 200,000 distinct CDR3 sequences, with around 14% occurring only once. Trimming pared 6 bases from V and 14 bases from J, leaving 18 bases between. From germline, CDR1 is SEHNR and CDR2 FQNEAQ (reference sequence). The CDR3 consists of 12 residues. This clonotype is a singleton in its sample. The antigen is not known. The rearrangement links TRBV7-9 to TRBJ2-3; D gene ambiguous. The material sequenced was CD8+ T cells sorted from PBMCs, taken around 5 days after vaccination. This receptor was taken from a man between 45 and 60 years old who received an inactivated influenza vaccine. The CDR3 region is CASRYNPVVWYF. The CDR3 DNA follows: TGTGCCAGCAGATATAATCCGGTGGTTTGGTATTTT.